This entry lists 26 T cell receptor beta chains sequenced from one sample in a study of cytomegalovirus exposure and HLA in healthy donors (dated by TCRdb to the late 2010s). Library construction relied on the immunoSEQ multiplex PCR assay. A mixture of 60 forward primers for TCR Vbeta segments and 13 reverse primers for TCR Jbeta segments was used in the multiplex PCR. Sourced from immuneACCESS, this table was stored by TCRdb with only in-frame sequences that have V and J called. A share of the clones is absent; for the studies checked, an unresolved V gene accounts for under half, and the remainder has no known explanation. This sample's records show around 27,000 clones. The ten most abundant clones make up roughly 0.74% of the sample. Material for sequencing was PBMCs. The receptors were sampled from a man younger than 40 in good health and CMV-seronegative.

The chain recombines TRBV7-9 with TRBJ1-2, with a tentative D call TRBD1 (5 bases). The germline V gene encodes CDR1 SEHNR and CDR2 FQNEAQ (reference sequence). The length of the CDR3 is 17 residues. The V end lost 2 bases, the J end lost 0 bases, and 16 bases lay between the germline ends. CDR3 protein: CASSLTPMGTPNYGYTF. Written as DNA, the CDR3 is TGTGCCAGCAGCTTAACACCAATGGGGACTCCTAACTATGGCTACACCTTC.

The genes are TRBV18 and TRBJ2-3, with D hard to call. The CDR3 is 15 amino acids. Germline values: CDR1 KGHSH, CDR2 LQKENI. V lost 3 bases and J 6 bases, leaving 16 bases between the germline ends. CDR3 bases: TGTGCCAGCTCACCCCCCGGCGTACGGGTGGATACGCAGTATTTT. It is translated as CASSPPGVRVDTQYF.

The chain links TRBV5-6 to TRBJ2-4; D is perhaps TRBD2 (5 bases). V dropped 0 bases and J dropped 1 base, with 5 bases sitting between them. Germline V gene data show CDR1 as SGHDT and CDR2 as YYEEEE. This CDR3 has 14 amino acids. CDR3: CASSLVAAKNIQYF. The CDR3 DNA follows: TGTGCCAGCAGCTTGGTAGCGGCCAAAAACATTCAGTACTTC.

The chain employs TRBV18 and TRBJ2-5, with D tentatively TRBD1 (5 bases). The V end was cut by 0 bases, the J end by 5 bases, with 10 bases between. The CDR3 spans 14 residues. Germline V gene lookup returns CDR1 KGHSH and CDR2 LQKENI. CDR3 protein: CASSPPSGWETQYF. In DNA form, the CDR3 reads TGTGCCAGCTCACCACCCTCAGGGTGGGAGACCCAGTACTTC. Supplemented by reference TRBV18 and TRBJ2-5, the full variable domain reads NAGVMQNPRHLVRRRGQEARLRCSPMKGHSHVYWYRQLPEEGLKFMVYLQKENIIDESGMPKERFSAEFPKEGPSILRIQQVVRGDSAAYFCASSPPSGWETQYFGPGTRLLVL.

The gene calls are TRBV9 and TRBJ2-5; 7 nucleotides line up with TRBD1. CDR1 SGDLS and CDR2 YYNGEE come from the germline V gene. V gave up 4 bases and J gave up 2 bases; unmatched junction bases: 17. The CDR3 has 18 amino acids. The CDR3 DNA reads TGTGCCAGCAGCCCAAGCCAGACAGGGCCTCTACTTCAAGAGACCCAGTACTTC. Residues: CASSPSQTGPLLQETQYF.

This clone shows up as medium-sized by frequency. CDR3 sequence (DNA): TGCGCCAGACTTACCGGGACACCTACTCTTAACACCGGGGAGCTGTTTTTT. This translates into CARLTGTPTLNTGELFF. This chain uses TRBV23-1 with TRBJ2-2; weak D call: TRBD1 (6 bases). TRBV23-1 belongs to the ORF category, with a function that is uncertain. The CDR3 has 17 amino acids. Trimming shortened V by 9 bases and J by 2 bases, and 22 bases separated the two germline ends.

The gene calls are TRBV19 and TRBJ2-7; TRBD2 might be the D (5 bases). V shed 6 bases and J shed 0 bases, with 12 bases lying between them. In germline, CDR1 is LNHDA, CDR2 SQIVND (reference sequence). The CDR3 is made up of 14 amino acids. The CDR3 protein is CASSPTRISYEQYF. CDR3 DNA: TGTGCCAGTAGCCCTACTAGAATCTCCTACGAGCAGTACTTC.

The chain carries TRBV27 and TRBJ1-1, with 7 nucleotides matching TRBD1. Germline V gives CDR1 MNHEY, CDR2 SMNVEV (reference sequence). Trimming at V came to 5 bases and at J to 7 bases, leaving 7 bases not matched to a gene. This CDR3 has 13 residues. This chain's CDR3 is CASSTLGTVEAFF. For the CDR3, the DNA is TGTGCCAGCAGTACCCTTGGGACAGTTGAAGCTTTCTTT.

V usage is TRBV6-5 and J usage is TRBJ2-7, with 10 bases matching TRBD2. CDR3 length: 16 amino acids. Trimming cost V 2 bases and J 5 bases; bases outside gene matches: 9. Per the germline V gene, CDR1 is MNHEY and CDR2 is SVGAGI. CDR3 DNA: TGTGCCAGCAGTTACCGCCCTAGCGGGAGTTTCGACGAGCAGTACTTC. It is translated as CASSYRPSGSFDEQYF.

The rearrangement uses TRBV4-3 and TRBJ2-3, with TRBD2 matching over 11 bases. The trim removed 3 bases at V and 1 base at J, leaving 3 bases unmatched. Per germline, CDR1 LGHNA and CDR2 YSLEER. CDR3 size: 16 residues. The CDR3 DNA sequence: TGCGCCAGCAGCCAGCTGACTAGCGGGGGCACAGATACGCAGTATTTT. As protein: CASSQLTSGGTDTQYF.

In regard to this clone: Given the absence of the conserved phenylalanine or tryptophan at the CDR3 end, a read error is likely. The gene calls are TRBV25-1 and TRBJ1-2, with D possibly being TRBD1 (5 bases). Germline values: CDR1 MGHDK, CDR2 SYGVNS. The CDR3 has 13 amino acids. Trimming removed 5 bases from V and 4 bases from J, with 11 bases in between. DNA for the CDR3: TGTGCCAGCAGTTCGGAGACAGTCTATGGCTACACCCTC. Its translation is CASSSETVYGYTL.

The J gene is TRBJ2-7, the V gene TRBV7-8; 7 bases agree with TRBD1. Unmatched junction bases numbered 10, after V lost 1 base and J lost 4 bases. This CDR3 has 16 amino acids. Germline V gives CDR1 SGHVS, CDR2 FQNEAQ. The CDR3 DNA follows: TGTGCCAGCAGCTTAGGTGTAGGGGGCTTGGGATACGAGCAGTACTTC. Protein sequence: CASSLGVGGLGYEQYF. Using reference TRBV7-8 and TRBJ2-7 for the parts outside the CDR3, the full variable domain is GAGVSQSPRYKVAKRGQDVALRCDPISGHVSLFWYQQALGQGPEFLTYFQNEAQLDKSGLPSDRFFAERPEGSVSTLKIQRTQQEDSAVYLCASSLGVGGLGYEQYFGPGTRLTVT.

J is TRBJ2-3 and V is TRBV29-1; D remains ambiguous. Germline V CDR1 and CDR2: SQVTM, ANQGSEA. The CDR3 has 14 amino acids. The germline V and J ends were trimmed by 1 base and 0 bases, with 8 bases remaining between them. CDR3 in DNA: TGCAGCGTTGAAGGGCTTTCCAGCACAGATACGCAGTATTTT. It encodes CSVEGLSSTDTQYF.

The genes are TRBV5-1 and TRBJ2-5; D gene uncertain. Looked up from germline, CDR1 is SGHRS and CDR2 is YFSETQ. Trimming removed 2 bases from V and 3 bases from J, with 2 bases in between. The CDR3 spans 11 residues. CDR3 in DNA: TGCGCCAGCAGCTTCGAAGAGACCCAGTACTTC. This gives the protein CASSFEETQYF.

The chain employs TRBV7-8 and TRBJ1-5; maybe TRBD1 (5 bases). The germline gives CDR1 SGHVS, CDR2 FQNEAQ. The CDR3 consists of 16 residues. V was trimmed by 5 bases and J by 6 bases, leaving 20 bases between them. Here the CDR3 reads CASSPMLGDSIQPQHF. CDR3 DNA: TGTGCCAGCAGCCCCATGTTGGGGGACTCTATTCAGCCCCAGCATTTT.

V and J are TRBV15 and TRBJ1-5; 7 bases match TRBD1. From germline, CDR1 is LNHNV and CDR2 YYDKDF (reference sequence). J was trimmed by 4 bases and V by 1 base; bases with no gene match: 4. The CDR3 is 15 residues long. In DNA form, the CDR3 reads TGTGCCACCAGCAGAGGAAGGACAGGAAATCAGCCCCAGCATTTT. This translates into CATSRGRTGNQPQHF.

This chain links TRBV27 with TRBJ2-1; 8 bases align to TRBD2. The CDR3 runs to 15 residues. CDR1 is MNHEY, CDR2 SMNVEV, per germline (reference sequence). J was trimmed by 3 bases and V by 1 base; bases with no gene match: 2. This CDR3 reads CASSLWLAGYNEQFF. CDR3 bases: TGTGCCAGCAGTTTATGGCTAGCGGGCTACAATGAGCAGTTCTTC.

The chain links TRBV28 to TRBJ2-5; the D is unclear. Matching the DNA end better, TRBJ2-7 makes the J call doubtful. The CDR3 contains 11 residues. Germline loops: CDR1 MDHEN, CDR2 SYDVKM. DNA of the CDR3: TGTGCCAGCAGTTTACGTAGCGAGCAGTACTTC. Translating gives CASSLRSEQYF.

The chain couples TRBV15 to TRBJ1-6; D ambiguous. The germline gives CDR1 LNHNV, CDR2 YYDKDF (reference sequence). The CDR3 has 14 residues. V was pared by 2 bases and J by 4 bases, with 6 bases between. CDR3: CATSRQDYNSPLHF. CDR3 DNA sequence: TGTGCCACCAGCAGACAGGATTATAATTCACCCCTCCACTTT. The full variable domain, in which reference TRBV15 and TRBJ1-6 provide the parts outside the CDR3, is DAMVIQNPRYQVTQFGKPVTLSCSQTLNHNVMYWYQQKSSQAPKLLFHYYDKDFNNEADTPDNFQSRRPNTSFCFLDIRSPGLGDTAMYLCATSRQDYNSPLHFGNGTRLTVT.

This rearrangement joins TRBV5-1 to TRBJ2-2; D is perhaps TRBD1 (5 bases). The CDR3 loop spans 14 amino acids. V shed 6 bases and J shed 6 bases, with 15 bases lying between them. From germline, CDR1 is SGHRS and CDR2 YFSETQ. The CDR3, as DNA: TGCGCCAGCACCCCCGTGCAGGGCCCCGGGGAGCTGTTTTTT. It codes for CASTPVQGPGELFF.

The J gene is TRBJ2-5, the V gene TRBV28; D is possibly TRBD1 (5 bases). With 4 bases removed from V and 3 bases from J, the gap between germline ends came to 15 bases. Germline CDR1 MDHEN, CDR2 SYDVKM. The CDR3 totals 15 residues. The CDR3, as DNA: TGTGCCAGCAGTTCATTTGCAGGGCTAGAAGAGACCCAGTACTTC. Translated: CASSSFAGLEETQYF.

The DNA for the CDR3 is TGTGCCAGTAGTATATTCGGGGGGCCGGGAAGCCAGCCCCAGCATTTT. This translates into CASSIFGGPGSQPQHF. V gene TRBV19 combines with J gene TRBJ1-5; D possibly corresponds to TRBD1 (6 bases). V lost 2 bases and J lost 7, with 18 bases in between. The CDR3 spans 16 residues. Germline V gene lookup returns CDR1 LNHDA and CDR2 SQIVND (reference sequence).

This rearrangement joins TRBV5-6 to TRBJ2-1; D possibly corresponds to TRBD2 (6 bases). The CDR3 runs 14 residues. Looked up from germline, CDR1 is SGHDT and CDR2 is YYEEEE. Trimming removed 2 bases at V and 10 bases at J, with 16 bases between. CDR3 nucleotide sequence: TGTGCCAGCAGCTTTGCCCCTAGCGCAGGGGAGCAGTTCTTC. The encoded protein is CASSFAPSAGEQFF.

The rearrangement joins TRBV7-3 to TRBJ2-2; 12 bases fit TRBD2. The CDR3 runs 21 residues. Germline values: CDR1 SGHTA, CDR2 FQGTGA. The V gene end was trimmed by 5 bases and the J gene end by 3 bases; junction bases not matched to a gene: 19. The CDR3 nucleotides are TGTGCCAGCAGCCTAAGGAACCCTAGCGGGGGGGCTTTAGAACACACCGGGGAGCTGTTTTTT. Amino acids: CASSLRNPSGGALEHTGELFF. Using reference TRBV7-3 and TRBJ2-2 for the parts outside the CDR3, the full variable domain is GAGVSQTPSNKVTEKGKYVELRCDPISGHTALYWYRQSLGQGPEFLIYFQGTGAADDSGLPNDRFFAVRPEGSVSTLKIQRTERGDSAVYLCASSLRNPSGGALEHTGELFFGEGSRLTVL.

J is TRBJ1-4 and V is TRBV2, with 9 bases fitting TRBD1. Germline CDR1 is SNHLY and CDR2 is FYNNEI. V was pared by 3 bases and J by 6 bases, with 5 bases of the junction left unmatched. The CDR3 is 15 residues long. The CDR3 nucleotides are TGTGCCAGCAGTGACCCCGGACAGGGGTATGAAAAACTGTTTTTT. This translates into CASSDPGQGYEKLFF.

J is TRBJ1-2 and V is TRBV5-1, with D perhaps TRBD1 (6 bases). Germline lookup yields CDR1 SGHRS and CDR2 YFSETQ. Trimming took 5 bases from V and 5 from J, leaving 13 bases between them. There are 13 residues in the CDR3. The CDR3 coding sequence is TGCGCCAGCAGACAGGGTACGGAATATGGCTACACCTTC. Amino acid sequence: CASRQGTEYGYTF.